Following are 19 T cell receptor beta chains from one sample sequenced in a study of CD8 T cells in ankylosing spondylitis. TCRdb re-derived calls from the 5' RACE reads in MiXCR, one entry per CDR3 protein. This table holds 310,000 or so distinct CDR3 sequences, over 15% found once. Sample: blood, either unsorted or a sorted T cell fraction (not recorded which). These receptors came from a male donor with ankylosing spondylitis or in good health (not recorded which).

The V call is TRBV7-3, the J call TRBJ2-5; TRBD2 aligns across 7 bases. The V and J ends lost 4 bases and 5 bases, in that order; junction bases with no gene match: 13. The germline CDR1 and CDR2 sequences are SGHTA and FQGTGA. This CDR3 region has 16 residues. CDR3 protein: CASSSPGLRGRETQYF. CDR3 in DNA: TGTGCCAGCAGCTCCCCGGGACTACGGGGGAGGGAGACCCAGTACTTC.

The chain carries TRBV10-3 and TRBJ1-1; D is possibly TRBD1 (6 bases). This CDR3 is built from 16 residues. The germline V and J ends were trimmed by 3 bases and 2 bases, with 16 bases remaining between them. CDR1 and CDR2 (germline): ENHRY, SYGVKD. The CDR3 DNA reads TGTGCCATCAGTGACACAGGGCTGACGGGAAACACTGAAGCTTTCTTT. It encodes CAISDTGLTGNTEAFF.

This clonotype occurred once. The chain recombines TRBV28 with TRBJ2-1, with 12 bases fitting TRBD2. The trim removed 8 bases at V and 0 bases at J, leaving 5 bases unmatched. The CDR3 runs to 16 residues. CDR1 and CDR2 from the germline V gene are MDHEN and SYDVKM. CDR3 protein: CASSSGRAGSYNEQFF. The CDR3 bases are TGTGCCAGCTCTAGCGGGAGGGCAGGCTCCTACAATGAGCAGTTCTTC. Variable domain in full (rest from reference TRBV28 and TRBJ2-1): DVKVTQSSRYLVKRTGEKVFLECVQDMDHENMFWYRQDPGLGLRLIYFSYDVKMKEKGDIPEGYSVSREKKERFSLILESASTNQTSMYLCASSSGRAGSYNEQFFGPGTRLTVL.

The V gene is TRBV12-3 or TRBV12-4, the J gene TRBJ1-3, with 7 bases fitting TRBD1. The J segment lost 0 bases and the V segment lost 11 bases, leaving 13 bases of the junction unmatched. The length of the CDR3 is 16 residues. The CDR3 reads CASQLQGTLSGNTIYF. The CDR3 nucleotides read TGTGCCTCCCAACTACAGGGGACTCTCTCTGGAAACACCATATATTTT.

The chain carries TRBV6-1 and TRBJ2-3, with a weak D call TRBD2 (5 bases). CDR1 is MNHNS, CDR2 SASEGT, per germline. V was pared by 6 bases and J by 4 bases, with 17 bases between. This CDR3 region has 15 residues. The CDR3 reads CASRRRSPVPDTQYF. The CDR3 nucleotides are TGTGCCAGCAGGAGGAGGTCTCCGGTTCCAGATACGCAGTATTTT.

This clonotype was found a few times. The chain combines TRBV20-1 with TRBJ2-3; D gene uncertain. The germline gives CDR1 DFQATT, CDR2 SNEGSKA (reference sequence). CDR3 length: 12 residues. Trimming cost V 5 bases and J 2 bases, with 8 bases left between them. CDR3 nucleotide sequence: TGCAGTGCTCCTGAGCTCACAGATACGCAGTATTTT. Its protein product is CSAPELTDTQYF.

This clonotype was seen repeatedly, ten times or more. The CDR3 nucleotides read TGCGCCAGCAGAAACCCGACTAGCGGGCAAAGCTCCTACAATGAGCAGTTCTTC. This encodes CASRNPTSGQSSYNEQFF. The chain uses TRBV5-1 and TRBJ2-1, with 10 bases identical to TRBD2. This CDR3 spans 18 amino acids. V gave up 5 bases and J gave up 0 bases; unmatched junction bases: 11. Germline lookup yields CDR1 SGHRS and CDR2 YFSETQ. Full variable domain (remainder filled in from reference TRBV5-1 and TRBJ2-1): KAGVTQTPRYLIKTRGQQVTLSCSPISGHRSVSWYQQTPGQGLQFLFEYFSETQRNKGNFPGRFSGRQFSNSRSEMNVSTLELGDSALYLCASRNPTSGQSSYNEQFFGPGTRLTVL.

The J gene is TRBJ2-4, the V gene TRBV15, with TRBD2 matching over 11 bases. From germline, CDR1 is LNHNV and CDR2 YYDKDF (reference sequence). After removal of 0 bases from V and 6 bases from J, the junction contained 4 bases not matched to a gene. The CDR3 has 16 residues. DNA for the CDR3: TGTGCCACCAGCAGAGATCCCGGGACTAGCGGAAACATTCAGTACTTC. This translates into CATSRDPGTSGNIQYF.

The V and J genes are TRBV20-1 and TRBJ1-6, with D hard to call. CDR3 length: 13 residues. CDR1 and CDR2 (germline): DFQATT, SNEGSKA (reference sequence). Deletions cut 1 base from V and 7 bases from J, with 8 bases between. The CDR3 coding sequence is TGCAGTGCTAGAGGGGTCACCAATTCACCCCTCCACTTT. It yields the protein CSARGVTNSPLHF.

This clonotype has only a few counts. The rearrangement joins TRBV5-1 to TRBJ2-3, with TRBD2 as a possible D gene (6 bases). V lost 5 bases and J lost 1, with 11 bases in between. Germline-derived CDR1 and CDR2 are SGHRS and YFSETQ. The CDR3 is made up of 14 amino acids. CDR3: CASSVGTGTDTQYF. The CDR3 DNA follows: TGCGCCAGCAGTGTCGGGACTGGCACAGATACGCAGTATTTT.

The J gene is TRBJ2-3, the V gene TRBV10-3; possibly TRBD2 for D (5 bases). V was cut by 0 bases and J by 1 base, with 11 bases left in between. Germline V gene lookup returns CDR1 ENHRY and CDR2 SYGVKD. This CDR3 has 16 amino acids. CDR3 amino acids: CAISESVAPGTDTQYF. CDR3 nucleotide sequence: TGTGCCATCAGTGAGTCAGTAGCGCCCGGCACAGATACGCAGTATTTT.

This clonotype was seen more than once but under ten times. CDR3 residues: CASSRRRTSGGNTGELFF. The CDR3 DNA follows: TGTGCCAGCAGCCGGCGAAGGACTAGCGGGGGCAACACCGGGGAGCTGTTTTTT. This rearrangement joins TRBV3-1 to TRBJ2-2; 13 nucleotides agree with TRBD2. V lost 4 bases to trimming and J lost 2 bases; unmatched junction nucleotides: 7. Looked up from germline, CDR1 is LGHDT and CDR2 is YNNKEL (reference sequence). The length of the CDR3 is 18 residues.

This clonotype came up many times. This CDR3 is CASSMRQGGSTDTQYF. The CDR3 nucleotides read TGTGCCAGCAGCATGCGACAGGGGGGGAGCACAGATACGCAGTATTTT. V gene TRBV5-5 combines with J gene TRBJ2-3; 9 bases match TRBD1. This CDR3 comprises 16 residues. Germline-derived CDR1 and CDR2 are SGHKS and YYEKEE (reference sequence). V lost 4 bases, J lost 0 bases, and 6 bases stayed unmatched.

The table lists this clonotype with a few counts. This chain links TRBV5-1 with TRBJ1-1; D is unclear. This CDR3 spans 13 amino acids. The germline V gene encodes CDR1 SGHRS and CDR2 YFSETQ. V was pared by 0 bases and J by 3 bases, with 6 bases between. CDR3 amino acids: CASSLGIDTEAFF. DNA for the CDR3: TGCGCCAGCAGCTTGGGGATTGACACTGAAGCTTTCTTT.

This clonotype came up a few times. This chain links TRBV18 with TRBJ2-1; tentative D call: TRBD2 (5 bases). This CDR3 has 13 amino acids. The ends were cut back, 5 bases at V and 9 bases at J, with 14 bases in the middle. Per germline, CDR1 KGHSH and CDR2 LQKENI. The CDR3 reads CASSAGQTAEQFF. The CDR3 DNA reads as TGTGCCAGCTCAGCGGGCCAGACGGCTGAGCAGTTCTTC.

About this clonotype itself: A much more abundant neighbour one base away suggests this may be a read error. The genes are TRBV20-1 and TRBJ1-2; TRBD1 is a possible D gene (5 bases). With 2 bases removed from V and 4 bases from J, the gap between germline ends came to 14 bases. CDR1 and CDR2 from the germline V gene are DFQATT and SNEGSKA (reference sequence). This CDR3 spans 14 amino acids. The CDR3 DNA is TGCAGTGCTAGAAGTGCCTCCAGGGCCTATGGCTACACCTTC. Amino acids: CSARSASRAYGYTF.

This clonotype appeared a few times. J is TRBJ1-5 and V is TRBV6-1; D not resolved. Germline V gene lookup returns CDR1 MNHNS and CDR2 SASEGT. The CDR3 totals 14 residues. The V end lost 5 bases, the J end lost 0 bases, and 8 bases lay between the germline ends. This chain's CDR3 is CASSKSYSNQPQHF. DNA for the CDR3: TGTGCCAGCAGTAAAAGCTATAGCAATCAGCCCCAGCATTTT.

This clonotype was seen only a few times. The V gene is TRBV7-2, the J gene TRBJ2-3; D tentatively fits TRBD1 or TRBD2 (5 bases each). Trimming removed 6 bases at V and 1 base at J, with 14 bases between. Germline CDR1 SGHTA, CDR2 FQGNSA. The CDR3 has 15 residues. The CDR3 DNA follows: TGTGCCAGCAGAAGGGGTCTAGCCGGCACAGATACGCAGTATTTT. Translation: CASRRGLAGTDTQYF.

The chain couples TRBV27 to TRBJ2-7; perhaps TRBD2 as D (6 bases). Trimming pared 8 bases from V and 2 bases from J, leaving 22 bases between. Germline V CDR1 and CDR2: MNHEY, SMNVEV (reference sequence). The CDR3 runs 16 residues. Written as DNA, the CDR3 is TGTGCCAGCCCCGTCGCGGGGCAGAAGACCCCCTACGAGCAGTACGTC. It codes for CASPVAGQKTPYEQYV.